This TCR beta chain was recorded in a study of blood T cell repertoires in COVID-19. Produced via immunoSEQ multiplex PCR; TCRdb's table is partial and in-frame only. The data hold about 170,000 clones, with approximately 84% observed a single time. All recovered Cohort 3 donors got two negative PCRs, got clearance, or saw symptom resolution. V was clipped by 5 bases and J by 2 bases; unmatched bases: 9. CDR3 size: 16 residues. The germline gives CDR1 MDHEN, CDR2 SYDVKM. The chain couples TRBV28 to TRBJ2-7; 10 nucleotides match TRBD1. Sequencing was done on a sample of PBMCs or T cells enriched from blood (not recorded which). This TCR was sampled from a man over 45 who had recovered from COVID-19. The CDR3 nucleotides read TGTGCCAGCAGTGGGACCGGGACAGGGGCCCCCTACGAGCAGTACTTC. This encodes CASSGTGTGAPYEQYF.